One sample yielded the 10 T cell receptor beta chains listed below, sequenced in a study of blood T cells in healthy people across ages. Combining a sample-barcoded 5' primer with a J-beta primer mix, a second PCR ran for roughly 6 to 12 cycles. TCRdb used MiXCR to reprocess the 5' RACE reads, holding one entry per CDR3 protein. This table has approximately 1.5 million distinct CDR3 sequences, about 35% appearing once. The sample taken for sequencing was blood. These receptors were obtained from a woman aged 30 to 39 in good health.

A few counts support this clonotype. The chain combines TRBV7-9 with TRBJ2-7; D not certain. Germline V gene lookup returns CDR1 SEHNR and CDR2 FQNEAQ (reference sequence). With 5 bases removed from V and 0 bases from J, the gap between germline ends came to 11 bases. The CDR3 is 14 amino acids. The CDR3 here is CASSVDEDSYEQYF. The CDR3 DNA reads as TGTGCCAGCAGCGTAGACGAGGACTCCTACGAGCAGTACTTC.

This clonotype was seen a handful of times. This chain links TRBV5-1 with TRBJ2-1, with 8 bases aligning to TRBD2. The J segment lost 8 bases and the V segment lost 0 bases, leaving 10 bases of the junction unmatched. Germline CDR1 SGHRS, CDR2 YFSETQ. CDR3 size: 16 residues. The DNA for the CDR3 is TGCGCCAGCAGCTTGGATTTGCGGGGGGCAACCGATGAGCAGTTCTTC. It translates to CASSLDLRGATDEQFF.

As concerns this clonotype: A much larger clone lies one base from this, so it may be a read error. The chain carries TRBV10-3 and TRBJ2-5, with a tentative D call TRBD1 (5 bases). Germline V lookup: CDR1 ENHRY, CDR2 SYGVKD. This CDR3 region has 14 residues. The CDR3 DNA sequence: TGTGCCATCAGTGAGAGGACACGCCAAGAGGCCCAGTACTTC. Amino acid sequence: CAISERTRQEAQYF.

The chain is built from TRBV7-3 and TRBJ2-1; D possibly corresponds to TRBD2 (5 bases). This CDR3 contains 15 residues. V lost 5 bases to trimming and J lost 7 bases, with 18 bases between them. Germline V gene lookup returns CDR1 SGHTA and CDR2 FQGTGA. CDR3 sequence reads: CASSDPGKRGNEQFF. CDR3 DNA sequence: TGTGCCAGCAGCGACCCGGGAAAAAGAGGGAATGAGCAGTTCTTC.

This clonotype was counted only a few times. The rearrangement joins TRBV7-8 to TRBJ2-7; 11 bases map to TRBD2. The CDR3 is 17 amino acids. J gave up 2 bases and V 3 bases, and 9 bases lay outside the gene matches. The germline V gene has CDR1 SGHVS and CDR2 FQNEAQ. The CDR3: CASSLETGTSGTYEQYF. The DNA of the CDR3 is TGTGCCAGCAGCTTGGAAACCGGGACTAGCGGAACCTACGAGCAGTACTTC. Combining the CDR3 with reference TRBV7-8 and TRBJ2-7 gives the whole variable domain GAGVSQSPRYKVAKRGQDVALRCDPISGHVSLFWYQQALGQGPEFLTYFQNEAQLDKSGLPSDRFFAERPEGSVSTLKIQRTQQEDSAVYLCASSLETGTSGTYEQYFGPGTRLTVT.

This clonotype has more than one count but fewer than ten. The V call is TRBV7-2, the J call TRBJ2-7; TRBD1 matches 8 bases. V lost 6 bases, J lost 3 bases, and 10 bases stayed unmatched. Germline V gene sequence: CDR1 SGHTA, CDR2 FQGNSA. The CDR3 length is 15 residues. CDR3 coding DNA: TGTGCCAGCAGACCGGGACAGGTGGAAGTCTACGAGCAGTACTTC. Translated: CASRPGQVEVYEQYF. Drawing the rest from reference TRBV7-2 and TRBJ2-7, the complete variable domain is GAGVSQSPSNKVTEKGKDVELRCDPISGHTALYWYRQSLGQGLEFLIYFQGNSAPDKSGLPSDRFSAERTGGSVSTLTIQRTQQEDSAVYLCASRPGQVEVYEQYFGPGTRLTVT.

As DNA, the CDR3 is TGTGCCAGCAGTACAGGGTTACACCCTGAAGCTTTCTTT. Its translation is CASSTGLHPEAFF. The chain has TRBV27 and TRBJ1-1; D possibly corresponds to TRBD1 (6 bases). Trimming cost V 5 bases and J 6 bases, with 13 bases left between them. CDR1 is MNHEY and CDR2 is SMNVEV in the germline V gene (reference sequence). The CDR3 is 13 residues long.

CDR3 residues: CASSYSGGANVLTF. The CDR3 coding sequence is TGTGCCAGCAGTTACTCCGGCGGGGCCAACGTCCTGACTTTC. The chain links TRBV6-2 or TRBV6-3 to TRBJ2-6; D uncertain. The germline V gene encodes CDR1 MNHEY and CDR2 SVGEGT. V was clipped by 0 bases and J by 4 bases, with 4 bases between them. The CDR3 runs 14 residues.

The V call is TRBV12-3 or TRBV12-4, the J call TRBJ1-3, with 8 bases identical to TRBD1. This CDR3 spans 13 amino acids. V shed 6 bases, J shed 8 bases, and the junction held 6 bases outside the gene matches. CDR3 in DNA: TGTGCCAGCAGCAAGGACAGGGTGGACACCATATATTTT. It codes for CASSKDRVDTIYF.

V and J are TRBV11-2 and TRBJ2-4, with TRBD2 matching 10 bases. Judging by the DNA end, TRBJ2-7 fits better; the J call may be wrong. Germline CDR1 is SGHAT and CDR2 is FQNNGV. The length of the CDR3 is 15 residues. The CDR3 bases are TGTGCCAGCAGCTTAGAAGCGGGAGGGCCCAACGAGCAGTACTTC. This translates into CASSLEAGGPNEQYF.